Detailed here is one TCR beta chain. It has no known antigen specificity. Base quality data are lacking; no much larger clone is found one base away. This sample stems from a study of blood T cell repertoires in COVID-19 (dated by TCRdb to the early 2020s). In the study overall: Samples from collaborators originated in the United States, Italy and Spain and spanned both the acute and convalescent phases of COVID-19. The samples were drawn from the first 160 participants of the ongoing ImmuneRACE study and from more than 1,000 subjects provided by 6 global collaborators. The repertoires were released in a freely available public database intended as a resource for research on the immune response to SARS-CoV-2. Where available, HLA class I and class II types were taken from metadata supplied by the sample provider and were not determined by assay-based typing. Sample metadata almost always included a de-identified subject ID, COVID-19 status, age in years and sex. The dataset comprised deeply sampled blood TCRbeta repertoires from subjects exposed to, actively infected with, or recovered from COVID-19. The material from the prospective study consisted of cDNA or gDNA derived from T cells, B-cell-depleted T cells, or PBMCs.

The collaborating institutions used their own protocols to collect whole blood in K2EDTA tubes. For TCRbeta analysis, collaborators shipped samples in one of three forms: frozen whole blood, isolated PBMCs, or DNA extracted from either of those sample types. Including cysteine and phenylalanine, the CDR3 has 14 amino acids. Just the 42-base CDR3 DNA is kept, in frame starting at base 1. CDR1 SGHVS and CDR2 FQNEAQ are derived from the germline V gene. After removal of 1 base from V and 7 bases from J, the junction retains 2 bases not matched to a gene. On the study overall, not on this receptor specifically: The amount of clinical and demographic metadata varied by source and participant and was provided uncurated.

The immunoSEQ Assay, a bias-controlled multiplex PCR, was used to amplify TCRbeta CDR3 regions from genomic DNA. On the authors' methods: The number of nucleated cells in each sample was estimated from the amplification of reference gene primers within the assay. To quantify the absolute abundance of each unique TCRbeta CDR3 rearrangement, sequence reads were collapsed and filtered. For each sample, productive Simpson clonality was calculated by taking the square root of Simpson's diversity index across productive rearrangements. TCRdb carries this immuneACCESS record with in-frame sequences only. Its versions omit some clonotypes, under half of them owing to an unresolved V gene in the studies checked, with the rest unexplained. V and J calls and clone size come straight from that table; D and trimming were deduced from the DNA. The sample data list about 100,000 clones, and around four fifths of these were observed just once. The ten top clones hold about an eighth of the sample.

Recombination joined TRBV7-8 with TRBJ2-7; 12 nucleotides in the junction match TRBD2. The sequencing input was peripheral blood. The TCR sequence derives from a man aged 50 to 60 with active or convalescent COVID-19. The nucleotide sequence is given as TGTGCCAGCAGCTTAGGACTAGCGGGAGCAGAGCAGTACTTC. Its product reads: CASSLGLAGAEQYF.